This entry lists 20 T cell receptor beta chains sequenced from one sample in a study of neoadjuvant anti-PD-1 for oral cavity cancer (dated by TCRdb to the early 2020s). Libraries were constructed by the immunoSEQ multiplex PCR assay. This is the immuneACCESS table as TCRdb keeps it, with only in-frame sequences that have V and J called. A part of the clones is gone; compared with another copy, unresolved V genes explain less than half, and the rest is unexplained. Here the sample has tens of thousands of clones; roughly 85% occur a single time. The top ten clonotypes cover about 3.7% of the sample. The sample's time point, from its label and the paper: after neoadjuvant nivolumab, at surgical resection. This specimen consisted of PBMCs, obtained after nivolumab (anti-PD-1) treatment. These receptors all stem from a person aged 35 to 85 with oral cavity squamous cell carcinoma.

The rearrangement links TRBV9 to TRBJ2-7; the match to TRBD2 covers 8 bases. With 4 bases clipped from V and 3 bases from J, the junction kept 9 bases outside the gene matches. This CDR3 region has 15 residues. Germline CDR1 reads SGDLS; CDR2 reads YYNGEE. The CDR3 here is CASSPASSGNYEQYF. In DNA form, the CDR3 reads TGTGCCAGCAGCCCCGCTAGTAGCGGGAACTACGAGCAGTACTTC.

This chain connects TRBV6-6 to TRBJ1-5, with D unclear. This CDR3 is 15 amino acids long. Trimming stripped 3 bases from V and 0 bases from J, with 9 bases between. Germline CDR1 is MNHNY and CDR2 is SVGAGI (reference sequence). CDR3 residues: CASSYTEYSNQPQHF. In DNA form, the CDR3 reads TGTGCCAGCAGTTATACCGAATATAGCAATCAGCCCCAGCATTTT.

V and J are TRBV10-3 and TRBJ1-5; D is unresolved. The CDR3 spans 14 residues. Trimming stripped 0 bases from V and 2 bases from J, with 5 bases between. The germline CDR1 and CDR2 sequences are ENHRY and SYGVKD. The CDR3 sequence is CAISESKGNQPQHF. The CDR3 DNA sequence: TGTGCCATCAGTGAGTCGAAAGGCAATCAGCCCCAGCATTTT.

The J gene is TRBJ2-1, the V gene TRBV30; 8 bases line up with TRBD2. Trimming removed 0 bases from V and 8 bases from J; junction bases left unmatched: 12. From germline, CDR1 is GTSNPN and CDR2 SVGIG (reference sequence). The CDR3 is made up of 16 amino acids. CDR3 residues: CAWSVGRASGPDEQFF. The CDR3 DNA follows: TGTGCCTGGAGTGTCGGACGGGCTAGCGGGCCAGATGAGCAGTTCTTC.

V usage is TRBV11-2 and J usage is TRBJ2-7, with 12 bases identical to TRBD2. The CDR3 is 16 residues long. Germline trimming cut 4 bases from V and 0 bases from J; bases unmatched to any gene: 4. Looked up from germline, CDR1 is SGHAT and CDR2 is FQNNGV. CDR3 DNA: TGTGCCAGCAGCTCTCCGGGACTAGCGGGCTCCTACGAGCAGTACTTC. Amino acid sequence: CASSSPGLAGSYEQYF.

The chain has TRBV2 and TRBJ1-2; 7 nucleotides align to TRBD1. The germline V gene has CDR1 SNHLY and CDR2 FYNNEI. This CDR3 spans 13 amino acids. Germline trimming cut 8 bases from V and 7 bases from J; bases unmatched to any gene: 10. CDR3 region: CASAPGQSTGYTF. CDR3 bases: TGTGCCAGCGCGCCGGGACAGTCCACTGGCTACACCTTC. Full variable domain (remainder filled in from reference TRBV2 and TRBJ1-2): EPEVTQTPSHQVTQMGQEVILRCVPISNHLYFYWYRQILGQKVEFLVSFYNNEISEKSEIFDDQFSVERPDGSNFTLKIRSTKLEDSAMYFCASAPGQSTGYTFGSGTRLTVV.

The chain carries TRBV10-2 and TRBJ2-2; D gene uncertain. V dropped 6 bases and J dropped 5 bases, with 10 bases sitting between them. The germline gives CDR1 WSHSY, CDR2 SAAADI. This CDR3 has 13 residues. CDR3 protein: CASRHDGTGELFF. CDR3 DNA: TGCGCCAGCAGGCATGACGGGACCGGGGAGCTGTTTTTT.

V gene TRBV6-5 combines with J gene TRBJ1-5, with 8 nucleotides matching TRBD1. CDR3 length: 15 residues. Germline V gene sequence: CDR1 MNHEY, CDR2 SVGAGI. V lost 6 bases, J lost 1 base, and 5 bases stayed unmatched. CDR3 in DNA: TGTGCCAGCAGGCAGACAGGGGAAAGCAATCAGCCCCAGCATTTT. Amino acids: CASRQTGESNQPQHF.

The chain couples TRBV7-8 to TRBJ2-3; possible D gene TRBD2, 6 bases. The CDR3 loop spans 15 amino acids. V was pared by 6 bases and J by 0 bases, with 13 bases between. CDR1 is SGHVS and CDR2 is FQNEAQ in the germline V gene. CDR3 bases: TGTGCCAGCAGAACGGGACTCACTAGCACAGATACGCAGTATTTT. Its protein is CASRTGLTSTDTQYF. The full variable domain, with the rest looked up from reference TRBV7-8 and TRBJ2-3, is GAGVSQSPRYKVAKRGQDVALRCDPISGHVSLFWYQQALGQGPEFLTYFQNEAQLDKSGLPSDRFFAERPEGSVSTLKIQRTQQEDSAVYLCASRTGLTSTDTQYFGPGTRLTVL.

The J gene is TRBJ2-7, the V gene TRBV2; a weak D match, TRBD1 (6 bases). Germline assignment: CDR1 SNHLY and CDR2 FYNNEI. The length of the CDR3 is 13 residues. Trimming took 6 bases from V and 5 from J, leaving 14 bases between them. The CDR3 here is CASSTQGRHEQYF. The CDR3 coding sequence is TGTGCCAGCAGCACACAGGGAAGACACGAGCAGTACTTC. Full variable domain (remainder filled in from reference TRBV2 and TRBJ2-7): EPEVTQTPSHQVTQMGQEVILRCVPISNHLYFYWYRQILGQKVEFLVSFYNNEISEKSEIFDDQFSVERPDGSNFTLKIRSTKLEDSAMYFCASSTQGRHEQYFGPGTRLTVT.

This sequence joins TRBV5-1 and TRBJ1-1, with D possibly TRBD1 on 5 matching bases. The V gene's germline CDR1 is SGHRS and CDR2 YFSETQ. V was shortened by 4 bases and J by 0 bases, with 10 bases between the two germline ends. The CDR3 loop spans 14 amino acids. This CDR3 reads CASSVTALNTEAFF. For the CDR3, the DNA is TGCGCCAGCAGCGTGACAGCACTGAACACTGAAGCTTTCTTT.

The chain has TRBV9 and TRBJ1-3; TRBD1 might be the D (6 bases). In germline, CDR1 is SGDLS, CDR2 YYNGEE. The V end was cut by 4 bases, the J end by 2 bases, with 10 bases between. This CDR3 comprises 14 residues. CDR3 in DNA: TGTGCCAGCAGCCCGACAGGTGCTGGAAACACCATATATTTT. Protein product: CASSPTGAGNTIYF.

This clone was observed a single time. This sequence joins TRBV2 and TRBJ2-6; D gene uncertain. Per the germline V gene, CDR1 is SNHLY and CDR2 is FYNNEI. Deletions cut 4 bases from V and 0 bases from J, with 10 bases between. The CDR3 extends over 16 amino acids. The CDR3 loop is CASSGTVNSGANVLTF. DNA of the CDR3: TGTGCCAGCAGTGGGACGGTGAACTCTGGGGCCAACGTCCTGACTTTC.

This clone was detected once. This chain joins TRBV11-2 and TRBJ2-5; 14 bases fit TRBD2. The CDR3 is 17 residues long. The germline gives CDR1 SGHAT, CDR2 FQNNGV. V lost 4 bases, J lost 2 bases, and 6 bases stayed unmatched. CDR3 DNA: TGTGCCAGCAGCTCGGGACTAGCGGGGGCCCCACAAGAGACCCAGTACTTC. Protein sequence: CASSSGLAGAPQETQYF.

The rearrangement links TRBV21-1 to TRBJ1-2. TRBV21-1 is flagged as a pseudogene. The CDR3 is made up of 18 amino acids. This CDR3 reads CASPHLGADMYPSYGYTF. The CDR3 DNA follows: TGTGCCAGCCCCCATCTCGGGGCAGATATGTATCCTTCCTATGGCTACACCTTC.

This chain joins TRBV9 and TRBJ2-7, with 8 bases lining up with TRBD2. Germline V gene lookup returns CDR1 SGDLS and CDR2 YYNGEE. The CDR3 extends over 14 amino acids. The junction had 2 bases not matched to a gene; V was cut back by 0 bases and J by 3 bases. CDR3 bases: TGTGCCAGCAGCGTAGGCGCGGGGGGCTACGAGCAGTACTTC. It yields the protein CASSVGAGGYEQYF. Together with reference TRBV9 and TRBJ2-7, the CDR3 gives the full variable domain: DSGVTQTPKHLITATGQRVTLRCSPRSGDLSVYWYQQSLDQGLQFLIQYYNGEERAKGNILERFSAQQFPDLHSELNLSSLELGDSALYFCASSVGAGGYEQYFGPGTRLTVT.

The J gene is TRBJ1-5, the V gene TRBV11-2, with D possibly being TRBD1 (6 bases). Germline V gene lookup returns CDR1 SGHAT and CDR2 FQNNGV. V gave up 2 bases and J gave up 9 bases, with 14 bases separating them. This CDR3 has 14 residues. In DNA, the CDR3 is TGTGCCAGCAGCTTATCGGACAGCTTAGGGCCCCAGCATTTT. Amino acids: CASSLSDSLGPQHF. Variable domain in full (rest from reference TRBV11-2 and TRBJ1-5): EAGVAQSPRYKIIEKRQSVAFWCNPISGHATLYWYQQILGQGPKLLIQFQNNGVVDDSQLPKDRFSAERLKGVDSTLKIQPAKLEDSAVYLCASSLSDSLGPQHFGDGTRLSIL.

The rearrangement links TRBV29-1 to TRBJ2-3; TRBD1 is a possible D gene (7 bases). Germline V gene lookup returns CDR1 SQVTM and CDR2 ANQGSEA. With 2 bases removed from V and 6 bases from J, the gap between germline ends came to 12 bases. The CDR3 is 13 amino acids. For the CDR3, the DNA is TGCAGCGTTGAAAGGTCAGGGGGGGATACGCAGTATTTT. Translated: CSVERSGGDTQYF.

The CDR3 region is CASSPDRASGANVLTF. In nucleotides, the CDR3 is TGTGCCAGCAGCCCTGACAGGGCATCTGGGGCCAACGTCCTGACTTTC. V is TRBV7-6 and J is TRBJ2-6; 7 bases match TRBD1. CDR3 size: 16 residues. Germline-derived CDR1 and CDR2 are SGHVS and FNYEAQ. The J segment lost 1 base and the V segment lost 5 bases, leaving 5 bases of the junction unmatched.

Only one count was recorded for this clone. The V gene is TRBV6-1, the J gene TRBJ1-5; D unclear. This CDR3 is built from 14 residues. Germline V gene lookup returns CDR1 MNHNS and CDR2 SASEGT. The V end lost 3 bases, the J end lost 0 bases, and 6 bases lay between the germline ends. The CDR3 loop is CASSEDYSNQPQHF. The DNA for the CDR3 is TGTGCCAGCAGTGAGGACTATAGCAATCAGCCCCAGCATTTT.